This T cell receptor (beta chain) was recovered during a study of beta chain features in type 1 diabetes. Study findings and constraints: Patients and controls would share equally any PCR tilt toward shorter templates. All four CD4+ subsets from Type 1 diabetes patients carried moderately but significantly shorter TCRB CDR3s.

Blood was collected once per donor into heparin, averaging about 110 mL. Via the markers CD45RO/CCR7/CD25/CD127/CD95/CD27, stem cell-like memory, regulatory, central memory and naive CD4+ cells were sorted. The ends lost 1 base at V and 11 bases at J; junction bases unmatched: 18. Germline values: CDR1 SQVTM, CDR2 ANQGSEA. The CDR3 spans 16 residues. The isolated RNA, all of it, was reverse transcribed, so expressed TCRB transcripts were what got sequenced. Using immunoSEQ multiplex PCR, the repertoire was profiled, and TCRdb retains in-frame clones only, with some absent. The sample lists 110,000 to 150,000 clones, nearly 9.5% occurring once. This clone turned up a few times. Its specificity is unknown.

This clonotype was obtained from a man younger than 35 in good health. The specimen sequenced was central memory CD4+ T cells from blood. The V and J genes are TRBV29-1 and TRBJ2-5; 8 bases fit TRBD1. The CDR3 nucleotides read TGCAGCGTTGAAGGTGGTCAGGGGGCGATGGAGAGTGAGCAGTACTTC. Amino acid sequence: CSVEGGQGAMESEQYF. The complete variable domain, with remaining parts taken from reference TRBV29-1 and TRBJ2-5, reads SAVISQKPSRDICQRGTSLTIQCQVDSQVTMMFWYRQQPGQSLTLIATANQGSEATYESGFVIDKFPISRPNLTFSTLTVSNMSPEDSSIYLCSVEGGQGAMESEQYFGPGTRLLVL.